This T cell receptor beta chain originates from a study of T cell responses to AZD1222 COVID-19 vaccine. Profiling relied on immunoSEQ multiplex PCR, and the TCRdb table lists in-frame clones only, not all of them. The data show 110,000 to 150,000 clones, around 93% seen once. Comment on this clone: Its antigen remains unknown.

Findings and limits, study-wide: Donors were chiefly white British, with a greater number of females, and clonal diversity was perhaps underestimated. Reports indicate that nearly half of spike-specific TCRs are directed at unmutated variant regions. Repertoire samples came only from after the peak T cell response.

This specimen was peripheral blood, taken 28 days after the second AZD1222 dose. This receptor was taken from an adult who received the AZD1222 COVID-19 vaccine.

In DNA form, the CDR3 reads TGTGCCAGTCGGGTCACGGAGAACTATGGCTACACCTTC. Its protein product is CASRVTENYGYTF. This chain connects TRBV6-5 to TRBJ1-2; D is undetermined. CDR1 is MNHEY and CDR2 is SVGAGI in the germline V gene. The CDR3 covers 13 residues. V was cut by 9 bases and J by 2 bases, with 13 bases left in between.